The 5 T cell receptor beta chains given below trace back to one sample, sequenced in a study of T-cell memory formation after mild COVID-19. One entry per CDR3 protein, called by TCRdb with MiXCR from the 5' RACE reads. The sample lists roughly 600,000 distinct CDR3 sequences; approximately 18% were seen once. The sequenced sample was PBMCs or a T cell subset sorted from them (not recorded which). These TCRs come from an adult woman who had mild COVID-19 (a few samples of this study predate the infection). Cell type and time point are not known.

This clonotype was seen repeatedly, ten times or more. V usage is TRBV10-2 and J usage is TRBJ1-5, with 8 bases aligning to TRBD1. V dropped 6 bases and J dropped 2; count of bases not matched to a gene: 6. The V gene's germline CDR1 is WSHSY and CDR2 SAAADI. The CDR3 totals 15 residues. The CDR3 sequence: CASSPDRVGNQPQHF. The CDR3 nucleotides read TGCGCCAGCAGCCCGGACAGGGTTGGCAATCAGCCCCAGCATTTT.

This clonotype was seen a handful of times. V usage is TRBV5-1 and J usage is TRBJ1-2; D is unclear. Germline V gene lookup returns CDR1 SGHRS and CDR2 YFSETQ. Trimming removed 4 bases at V and 7 bases at J, with 20 bases between. The CDR3 spans 15 residues. This CDR3 is CASSVYTGSYLGYTF. DNA of the CDR3: TGCGCCAGCAGCGTCTACACCGGGTCATATCTTGGCTACACCTTC.

The rearrangement links TRBV5-1 to TRBJ2-5; D tentatively fits TRBD1 or TRBD2 (6 bases each). The germline gives CDR1 SGHRS, CDR2 YFSETQ. The CDR3 spans 14 residues. Trimming cost V 6 bases and J 1 base, with 13 bases left between them. CDR3 DNA: TGCGCCAGCAACGGGGGCGGGGTCCAAGAGACCCAGTACTTC. Its translation: CASNGGGVQETQYF.

This clonotype was seen a handful of times. A junction boundary mismatches the germline segment, possibly from a read error. This chain connects TRBV19 to TRBJ1-5; 12 nucleotides line up with TRBD1. CDR1 is LNHDA, CDR2 SQIVND, per germline (reference sequence). There are 14 residues in the CDR3. CDR3 loop: CASSGTGGKQPQHF. The CDR3 nucleotides read TGTGCCAGTAGTGGGACAGGGGGCAAACAGCCCCAGCATTTT.

Here the CDR3 reads CASSLVHGDTYEQYF. CDR3 DNA: TGTGCCAGCAGCTTAGTACACGGCGACACCTACGAGCAGTACTTC. The V and J genes are TRBV11-3 and TRBJ2-7; D remains unclear. The CDR3 is 15 residues long. In germline, CDR1 is SGHNT, CDR2 YENEEA. Deletions cut 1 base from V and 2 bases from J, with 12 bases between.